One sample yielded the 21 T cell receptor beta chains listed below, sequenced in a study of radiation and T cells in renal cell carcinoma. Profiled with immunoSEQ multiplex PCR; TCRdb holds only in-frame clones, not every one. The sample has 25,000 to 30,000 clones, roughly 80% seen once. Documented time point: blood 2 weeks post-SBRT. The treatment is: 15 Gy SBRT to primary tumor, nephrectomy 4 weeks later. This specimen consisted of blood, obtained from a patient whose treatment included radiotherapy and nephrectomy. The receptors were gathered from a man aged 55 to 70 with renal cell carcinoma.

The chain joins TRBV7-9 to TRBJ1-6, with TRBD1 identical over 7 bases. CDR1 is SEHNR, CDR2 FQNEAQ, per germline (reference sequence). The CDR3 loop spans 15 amino acids. Trimming cost V 5 bases and J 5 bases; bases outside gene matches: 6. The CDR3 sequence is CASSPGGQNNSPLHF. For the CDR3, the DNA is TGTGCCAGCAGCCCCGGGGGACAGAATAATTCACCCCTCCACTTT.

This chain connects TRBV4-1 to TRBJ2-7; 7 bases are a match to TRBD2. The CDR3 extends over 15 amino acids. The junction had 10 bases not matched to a gene; V was cut back by 1 base and J by 7 bases. CDR1 is MGHRA, CDR2 YSYEKL, per germline. CDR3 coding DNA: TGCGCCAGCAGCCAAGTGTTTCGTCTAGCGGTGGAGCAGTACTTC. This codes for CASSQVFRLAVEQYF.

The chain employs TRBV18 and TRBJ1-1, with a possible D match to TRBD1 (5 bases). V lost 1 base, J lost 4 bases, and 19 bases lay in between. Germline CDR1 is KGHSH and CDR2 is LQKENI. The length of the CDR3 is 17 residues. The CDR3 bases are TGTGCCAGCTCACCACGTAGGGGATCTTCGTTCGGCACTGAAGCTTTCTTT. This sequence encodes CASSPRRGSSFGTEAFF.

The rearrangement links TRBV5-4 to TRBJ1-2, with unresolved D. With 4 bases removed from V and 4 bases from J, the gap between germline ends came to 17 bases. The CDR3 spans 15 residues. The germline V gene encodes CDR1 SGHNT and CDR2 YYREEE (reference sequence). In nucleotides, the CDR3 is TGTGCCAGCAGCCGATTCCAGTGGGATGCCTATGGCTACACCTTC. Protein sequence: CASSRFQWDAYGYTF.

V and J are TRBV18 and TRBJ2-7; 10 positions agree with TRBD1. Germline loops: CDR1 KGHSH, CDR2 LQKENI. CDR3 length: 13 residues. V lost 4 bases, J lost 5 bases, and 2 bases stayed unmatched. The CDR3 nucleotides read TGTGCCAGCTCACGACAGGGGGCGAACGAGCAGTACTTC. Its translation is CASSRQGANEQYF.

This clone showed up just once. The gene calls are TRBV29-1 and TRBJ1-1; no reliable D call. V lost 2 bases and J 3 bases, leaving 7 bases between the germline ends. CDR3 length equals 12 residues. Germline CDR1 SQVTM, CDR2 ANQGSEA. This CDR3 reads CSVEIGDTEAFF. DNA for the CDR3: TGCAGCGTTGAAATTGGCGACACTGAAGCTTTCTTT.

The rearrangement uses TRBV7-9 and TRBJ1-1; maybe TRBD1 (5 bases). This CDR3 is built from 15 residues. The germline gives CDR1 SEHNR, CDR2 FQNEAQ (reference sequence). V dropped 11 bases and J dropped 4 bases, with 23 bases sitting between them. The DNA of the CDR3 is TGTGCCGGAAATCGCCCCCGGGGCGCCGGCACTGAAGCTTTCTTT. Protein: CAGNRPRGAGTEAFF.

As for this clone: A junction end diverges from the germline sequence, so it may reflect a read error. The rearrangement uses TRBV7-6 and TRBJ2-7; D remains ambiguous. CDR3 length: 14 amino acids. Germline-derived CDR1 and CDR2 are SGHVS and FNYEAQ. CDR3 region: CASSFSGISNEQYF. CDR3 DNA: TGTGCCAGCAGCTTCTCAGGAATCTCCAACGAGCAGTACTTC.

The rearrangement joins TRBV9 to TRBJ2-1; TRBD1 might be the D (8 bases). The V and J ends lost 3 bases and 8 bases respectively, with 15 bases between them. From germline, CDR1 is SGDLS and CDR2 YYNGEE. There are 14 residues in the CDR3. Here the CDR3 reads CASSALQGGYEQFF. The CDR3 DNA follows: TGTGCCAGCAGCGCCTTACAGGGGGGGTATGAGCAGTTCTTC.

The genes are TRBV30 and TRBJ2-5; D call uncertain. The V gene lost 2 bases and the J gene lost 0 bases, with 10 bases spanning the gap. Germline CDR1 is GTSNPN and CDR2 is SVGIG (reference sequence). The CDR3 length is 14 residues. DNA for the CDR3: TGTGCCTGGAGTTGGAATATGTACCAAGAGACCCAGTACTTC. It codes for CAWSWNMYQETQYF.

The genes are TRBV29-1 and TRBJ1-5, with TRBD1 identical over 7 bases. This CDR3 has 15 residues. From germline, CDR1 is SQVTM and CDR2 ANQGSEA. The CDR3 sequence: CTSLQGTRCNQPQHF. The CDR3 nucleotides are TGCACCTCGCTACAGGGGACCCGGTGCAATCAGCCCCAGCATTTT.

The chain couples TRBV18 to TRBJ2-5, with 10 bases matching TRBD1. V lost 4 bases and J lost 1; bases outside the gene matches: 12. This CDR3 comprises 18 residues. Germline V gene data show CDR1 as KGHSH and CDR2 as LQKENI. CDR3 DNA: TGTGCCAGCTCACGATTACAGGACAGGGGGATCCTCCAAGAGACCCAGTACTTC. Protein product: CASSRLQDRGILQETQYF.

Turning to this clone: The identical CDR3 is also encoded by other nucleotide sequences in the sample. The V gene is TRBV20-1, the J gene TRBJ2-4; no definite D call. Trimming left V 1 base short and J 6 bases short, with 4 bases between. Germline V lookup: CDR1 DFQATT, CDR2 SNEGSKA (reference sequence). The CDR3 totals 11 residues. For the CDR3, the DNA is TGCAGTGCTAGAGGGGGAAACATTCAGTACTTC. Translating it yields CSARGGNIQYF.

CDR3 residues: CASSLARAGLTKNIQYF. The CDR3 DNA follows: TGTGCCAGCAGCTTAGCCCGTGCGGGACTAACCAAAAACATTCAGTACTTC. The V call is TRBV7-8, the J call TRBJ2-4, with 7 bases that match TRBD2. Germline lookup yields CDR1 SGHVS and CDR2 FQNEAQ. The CDR3 loop spans 17 amino acids. V shed 0 bases and J 2 bases; nucleotides not matched to a gene: 7.

The chain joins TRBV7-9 to TRBJ2-1; tentative D call: TRBD2 (5 bases). The V end lost 2 bases, the J end lost 5 bases, and 13 bases lay between the germline ends. Germline lookup yields CDR1 SEHNR and CDR2 FQNEAQ (reference sequence). The CDR3 consists of 15 residues. The CDR3 DNA sequence: TGTGCCAGCAGCTTACTAGCCGGTAGGAACAATGAGCAGTTCTTC. This translates into CASSLLAGRNNEQFF.

Of note for this clone: A junction end diverges from the germline sequence, so it may reflect a read error. This rearrangement joins TRBV7-7 to TRBJ2-5; a weak D match, TRBD2 (5 bases). Looked up from germline, CDR1 is SSHAT and CDR2 is FNYEAQ (reference sequence). The CDR3 totals 16 residues. The CDR3 here is CASSGSSGPSLETQYF. CDR3 coding DNA: TGTGCTAGCAGCGGATCTTCCGGGCCCTCCTTAGAGACCCAGTACTTC.

The V call is TRBV18, the J call TRBJ2-5; 8 positions match TRBD1. Looked up from germline, CDR1 is KGHSH and CDR2 is LQKENI. V dropped 1 base and J dropped 2; count of bases not matched to a gene: 3. The CDR3 runs 15 residues. CDR3 amino acids: CASSPLQGAQETQYF. In nucleotides, the CDR3 is TGTGCCAGCTCACCACTCCAGGGGGCACAAGAGACCCAGTACTTC.

This chain connects TRBV4-1 to TRBJ2-7; 7 nucleotides align to TRBD2. V dropped 0 bases and J dropped 4; count of bases not matched to a gene: 15. In germline, CDR1 is MGHRA, CDR2 YSYEKL. There are 18 residues in the CDR3. CDR3 sequence: CASSQDFLKAGRLYEQYF. Written as DNA, the CDR3 is TGCGCCAGCAGCCAAGATTTTTTGAAAGCGGGGAGGTTGTACGAGCAGTACTTC.

The V and J genes are TRBV30 and TRBJ2-5, with 7 bases matching TRBD1. TRBJ2-7 matches the DNA end more closely, so the J call is doubtful. Germline loops: CDR1 GTSNPN, CDR2 SVGIG (reference sequence). CDR3 length: 14 amino acids. DNA for the CDR3: TGTGCCTGGATAAAGGCAGGGGGAATTTACGAGCAGTACTTC. Amino acid sequence: CAWIKAGGIYEQYF.

In nucleotides, the CDR3 is TGCGCCAGCAGCTTGTTTGGGCCTACTGCAGATACGCAGTATTTT. This gives the protein CASSLFGPTADTQYF. The rearrangement uses TRBV5-1 and TRBJ2-3; D call uncertain. V lost 1 base and J lost 4, with 13 bases in between. The CDR3 covers 15 residues. Germline V gene data show CDR1 as SGHRS and CDR2 as YFSETQ.

This chain joins TRBV9 and TRBJ1-5; maybe TRBD1 (5 bases). The CDR3 is made up of 14 amino acids. The germline V gene has CDR1 SGDLS and CDR2 YYNGEE. Trimming removed 4 bases at V and 7 bases at J, with 15 bases between. The CDR3 loop is CASSPSGGLQPQHF. Written as DNA, the CDR3 is TGTGCCAGCAGCCCCTCGGGGGGGTTGCAGCCCCAGCATTTT.